There are a few counts of the clone carrying this TCR beta chain. Its specificity is unknown. The assay was immunoSEQ multiplex PCR, and TCRdb's table has in-frame clones only and misses some. The profile shows under 150,000 clones, approximately 92% of them singletons. This sample is drawn from a study of graft-versus-host responses after intestinal transplantation. General observations from the study: Allograft clonal ratios (graft-versus-host to host-versus-graft) were high in patients who had graft-donor T cell macrochimerism.

The specimen was unstimulated CD4+ T cells sorted from spleen or lymph node cells, collected before intestinal transplant. The receptor was isolated from a human donor who received an intestinal transplant.

The CDR3 here is CASSRGDGTDTQYF. The CDR3 DNA follows: TGCGCCAGCAGCCGGGGGGACGGCACAGATACGCAGTATTTT. The rearrangement links TRBV5-1 to TRBJ2-3; the match to TRBD2 covers 7 bases. The CDR3 contains 14 residues. V was pared by 4 bases and J by 1 base, with 3 bases of the junction left unmatched. Germline V lookup: CDR1 SGHRS, CDR2 YFSETQ.